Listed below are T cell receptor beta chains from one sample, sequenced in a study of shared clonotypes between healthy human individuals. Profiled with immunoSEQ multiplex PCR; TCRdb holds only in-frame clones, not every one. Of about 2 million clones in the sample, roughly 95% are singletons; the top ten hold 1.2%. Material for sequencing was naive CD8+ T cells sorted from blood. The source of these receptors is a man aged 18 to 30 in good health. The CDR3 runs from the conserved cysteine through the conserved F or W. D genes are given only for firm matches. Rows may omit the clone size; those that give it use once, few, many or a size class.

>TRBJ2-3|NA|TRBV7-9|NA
TGTGCCAGCAGCTTAGGGTGGGACTTTGCTACGCAGTATTTT
CASSLGWDFATQYF
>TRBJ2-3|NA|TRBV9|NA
TGTGCCAGCAGCGTGGGTGTAGATACGCAGTATTTT
CASSVGVDTQYF
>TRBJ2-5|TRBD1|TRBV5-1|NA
TGCGCCAGCAGCCCGGACAGGGTAGGGCAAGAGACCCAGTACTTC
CASSPDRVGQETQYF
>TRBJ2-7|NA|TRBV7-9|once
TGTGCCAGCAGCCCCCGACTTGGAACGGCAGTCTACGAGCAGTACTTC
CASSPRLGTAVYEQYF
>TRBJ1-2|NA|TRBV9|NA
TGTGCCAGCAGCGTTGCCGACAGCCACTATGGCTACACCTTC
CASSVADSHYGYTF
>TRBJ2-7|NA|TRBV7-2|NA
TGTGCCAGCAGCTTAAGTTCAGGGGAAGTCTACGAGCAGTACTTC
CASSLSSGEVYEQYF
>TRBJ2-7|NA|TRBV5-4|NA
TGTGCCAGCAGCTTGGAACCCTCTCCGTTAGAGCAGTACTTC
CASSLEPSPLEQYF
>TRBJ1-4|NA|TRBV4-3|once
TGCGCCAGCAGCCAGGCCGGGACAAGCGACGAAAAACTGTTTTTT
CASSQAGTSDEKLFF
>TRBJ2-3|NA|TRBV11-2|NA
TGTGCCAGCAGCTTAAAGGGAGATACGCAGTATTTT
CASSLKGDTQYF
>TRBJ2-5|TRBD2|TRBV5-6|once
TGTGCCAGCAGACAGGGGACTAGCGGGTCCCAAGAGACCCAGTACTTC
CASRQGTSGSQETQYF
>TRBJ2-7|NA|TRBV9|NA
TGTGCCAGCAGCCTGGACACCGTCTCCTACGAGCAGTACTTC
CASSLDTVSYEQYF
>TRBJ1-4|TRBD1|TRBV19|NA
TGTGCCAGTAGTATAGACGGACAGGGGAATGAAAAACTGTTTTTT
CASSIDGQGNEKLFF
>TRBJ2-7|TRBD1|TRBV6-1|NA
TGTGCCAGCAGCGAGGGCCCTACAGGGGCCTACGAGCAGTACTTC
CASSEGPTGAYEQYF
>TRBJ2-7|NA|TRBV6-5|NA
TGTGCCAGCAGTTACTCGACGGGTCAGGTCTCCTACGAGCAGTACTTC
CASSYSTGQVSYEQYF
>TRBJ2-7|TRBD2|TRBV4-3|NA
TGCGCCAGCAGCCAAGAACAAGCGGGAGGCCCTTTATACGAGCAGTACTTC
CASSQEQAGGPLYEQYF
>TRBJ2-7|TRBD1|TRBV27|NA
TGTGCCAGCAATCTTCCCGGACAGGGACTCTACGAGCAGTACTTC
CASNLPGQGLYEQYF
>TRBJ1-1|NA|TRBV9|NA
TGTGCCAGCTCACAGGGAGGGAACACTGAAGCTTTCTTT
CASSQGGNTEAFF
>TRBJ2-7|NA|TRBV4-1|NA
TGCGCCAGCAGCCAAGTCATGGGTCAAGAAATCCACGAGCAGTACTTC
CASSQVMGQEIHEQYF